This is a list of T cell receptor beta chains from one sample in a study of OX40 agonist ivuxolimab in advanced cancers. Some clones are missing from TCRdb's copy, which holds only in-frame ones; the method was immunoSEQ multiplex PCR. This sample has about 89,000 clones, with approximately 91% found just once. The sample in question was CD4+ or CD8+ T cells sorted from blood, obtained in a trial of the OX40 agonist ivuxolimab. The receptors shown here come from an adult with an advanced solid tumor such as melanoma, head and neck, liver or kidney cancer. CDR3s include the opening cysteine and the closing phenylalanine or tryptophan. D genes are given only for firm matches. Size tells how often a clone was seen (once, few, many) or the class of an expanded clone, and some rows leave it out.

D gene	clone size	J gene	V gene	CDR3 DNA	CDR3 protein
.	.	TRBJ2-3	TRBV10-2	TGCGCCAGCAGTGAGTTAGTTAGCGTCACAGATACGCAGTATTTT	CASSELVSVTDTQYF
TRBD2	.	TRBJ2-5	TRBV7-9	TGTGCCAGCAGTTTAGCGGGAAGGGGCCAAGAGACCCAGTACTTC	CASSLAGRGQETQYF
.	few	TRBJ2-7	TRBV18	TGTGCCAGCTCACCGGGCAGGGTCCCCTCCTACGAGCAGTACTTC	CASSPGRVPSYEQYF
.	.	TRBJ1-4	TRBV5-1	TGCGCCAGCAGCCCCTCAGGACAGTCAACTAATGAAAAACTGTTTTTT	CASSPSGQSTNEKLFF
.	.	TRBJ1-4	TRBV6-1	TGTGCCAGCAGTGAAGCTGGGTTACCTAATGAAAAACTGTTTTTT	CASSEAGLPNEKLFF
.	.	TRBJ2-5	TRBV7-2	TGTGCCAGCAGCTTAGCGTTGGGGAATGGAGAGACCCAGTACTTC	CASSLALGNGETQYF
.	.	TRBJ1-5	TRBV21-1	TGTGCCAGCAGCAAAGTTGAGTGGGGCAGGGTTGTGGATCAGCCCCAGCATTTT	CASSKVEWGRVVDQPQHF
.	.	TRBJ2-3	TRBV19	TGTGCCAGTAGTATTAGCGGAGGGGGGCCAGATACGCAGTATTTT	CASSISGGGPDTQYF
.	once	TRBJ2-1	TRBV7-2	TGTGCCAGCCGCGGACAGAGCTCCTACAATGAGCAGTTCTTC	CASRGQSSYNEQFF
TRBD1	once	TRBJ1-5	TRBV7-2	TGTGCCAGCAGCTTGTTTGGGACAGATCAGCCCCAGCATTTT	CASSLFGTDQPQHF
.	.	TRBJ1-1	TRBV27	TGTGCCAGCAGTCCCACCTACTCGACAGGGAACACTGAAGCTTTCTTT	CASSPTYSTGNTEAFF
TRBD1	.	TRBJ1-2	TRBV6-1	TGTGCCACCATACGGACAGGGGGGGACTATGGCTACACCTTC	CATIRTGGDYGYTF
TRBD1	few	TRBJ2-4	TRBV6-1	TGTGCCAGCAGTGAAGGGGGACAGGGGTGGAACATTCAGTACTTC	CASSEGGQGWNIQYF
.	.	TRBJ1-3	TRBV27	TGTGCCAGCAGCACAGGCTCCTCTGGAAACACCATATATTTT	CASSTGSSGNTIYF
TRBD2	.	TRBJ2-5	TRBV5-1	TGCGCCAGCAGCCTGGGAAGCAGTCCTAGCGGAACACAAGAGACCCAGTACTTC	CASSLGSSPSGTQETQYF
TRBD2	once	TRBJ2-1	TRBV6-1	TGTGCCAGCAGTGAACTAGCGGGAGGACCTATCCCGTTCTTC	CASSELAGGPIPFF
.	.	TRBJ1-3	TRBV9	TGTGCCAGCAGCGTAGATACAACCGATCTGGACACCATATATTTT	CASSVDTTDLDTIYF
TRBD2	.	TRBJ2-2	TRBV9	TGTGCCAGCAGCCGAACGCAGCGGGGGGCCGACACCGGGGAGCTGTTTTTT	CASSRTQRGADTGELFF
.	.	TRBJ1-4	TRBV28	TGTGCCACCATCGCGCCGGGGTTACATGAAAAACTGTTTTTT	CATIAPGLHEKLFF
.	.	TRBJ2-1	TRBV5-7	TGTGCCAGCAGCTCTAGGGCCCCCCACTCCTACAATGAGCAGTTCTTC	CASSSRAPHSYNEQFF
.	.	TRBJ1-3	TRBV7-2	TGTGCCAGCAGCCCTAGAGGCGGAGGCTCTGGAAACACCATATATTTT	CASSPRGGGSGNTIYF
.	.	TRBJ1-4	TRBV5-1	TGCGCCAGCAGCTTGGGAAGCAGCGAAAAACTGTTTTTT	CASSLGSSEKLFF
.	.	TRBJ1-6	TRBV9	TGTGCCAGCAGCGTAGAGGGTAATTCACCCCTCCACTTT	CASSVEGNSPLHF
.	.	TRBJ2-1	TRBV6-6	TGTGCCAGCAATTGGGACGGGAGCTCCTACAATGAGCAGTTCTTC	CASNWDGSSYNEQFF